This is a list of T cell receptor beta chains from one sample in a study of blood T cell repertoires in COVID-19. Profiling relied on immunoSEQ multiplex PCR, and the TCRdb table lists in-frame clones only, not all of them. The sample includes about 290,000 clones, roughly 89% of them seen just once. The sequenced sample consisted of peripheral blood. These receptor sequences come from a woman aged 25 to 39 with COVID-19, enrolled during active disease. Both conserved end residues are part of each CDR3. The order of the fields is D gene, V gene, J gene, CDR3 protein. D genes are given only for firm matches.

>TRBD2|TRBV6-5|TRBJ2-5
CASSYVAGGVETQYF
>TRBD1|TRBV6-5|TRBJ1-1
CASSHRTGGTEAFF
>.|TRBV5-6|TRBJ1-2
CASSFRGRGYTF
>.|TRBV7-2|TRBJ2-1
CASSPDGTYNEQFF
>TRBD2|TRBV5-4|TRBJ2-5
CASSSARGGETQYF
>.|TRBV4-1|TRBJ1-1
CASSQGRGRSRTEAFF
>TRBD1|TRBV7-9|TRBJ2-3
CASSLPRDRGGTDTQYF
>.|TRBV7-6|TRBJ1-5
CASSLEATGQPQHF
>.|TRBV3-1/TRBV3-2|TRBJ1-2
CASSQDLPNGLDYGYTF
>.|TRBV5-5|TRBJ2-1
CASSPLGGPTYNEQFF
>.|TRBV19|TRBJ1-3
CAAEASGSGNTIYF
>.|TRBV7-8|TRBJ1-1
CASLRQPNTEAFF
>TRBD1|TRBV18|TRBJ1-1
CASSAGQGANTEAFF
>TRBD1|TRBV15|TRBJ2-1
CATRPRQGAVEQFF
>.|TRBV5-1|TRBJ1-5
CASSFAGAGQPQHF
>.|TRBV28|TRBJ2-1
CASKTTGNEQFF